This T cell receptor (beta chain) originates from a study of cytomegalovirus exposure and HLA in healthy donors (TCRdb year 2017). About the study as a whole: An earlier analysis of a few hundred of the donors reported 276 Gb of sequence data and 117 million unique TCR beta sequences obtained from about 180 million T cells. All discovery cohort repertoires had been generated using a single sequencing platform. Of the roughly 410 genotyped donors, 65% to 90% were placed in the genetic ancestry cluster associated with self-reported Caucasian donors. A later genetic analysis took genome-wide SNP genotypes for about three fifths of the 666 donors and used that subset as a discovery cohort. In the later analysis, no new phenotypic data were used to find candidate immune exposures; instead, reliance was placed on TCR beta sequences and their occurrence across donors. An earlier analysis of around 640 of the donors used high-throughput TCR beta sequencing to judge whether each TCR beta V gene segment behaved as functional or pseudogenic. To study patterns of TCR occurrence, a later analysis re-analyzed previously published TCR beta repertoires from 666 donors and added high-resolution HLA genotyping. Typing coverage varied by locus: roughly 629-630 donors for A, B, C, DRB1 and DQB1; approximately 560 for DQA1; over 600 for DPA1; roughly 450 for DPB1. Across 398 genotyped donors of the cohort, an average of about 220,000 unique TCR beta nucleotide sequences per donor were sequenced, and around 20% of those sequences were non-productive. Five DR-DQ haplotypes were treated as single units for association and clustering because of strong linkage in the cohort. The study aimed to test whether cataloging public T cell receptors could reveal signatures of past pathogen exposure. HLA typing covered class I and class II loci at four-digit resolution. To predict cytomegalovirus infection status, the study brought together high-throughput TCR immunosequencing, statistical association of individual TCRs with disease status, and machine learning. In addition to the first cohort of roughly 700 subjects, a separate validation cohort of approximately 130 different subjects was used. About 320 gigabases of sequencing data and tens of millions of unique TCR sequences were included in an early release covering over 600 HLA-typed donors. The T cell repertoires of around 670 subjects were profiled by immunosequencing and related to cytomegalovirus serostatus. Donor age, sex, ethnicity and CMV serostatus were collected together with the repertoire data. Findings and caveats that apply to the study as a whole: In a later analysis, several top co-occurrence clusters were reported to appear linked to parvovirus B19, influenza, CMV and Epstein-Barr virus. Compared with equally common non-associated chains, HLA-associated TCR beta chains in a later analysis were more clonally expanded and had lower generation probabilities. Some 15 rarely observed V segments, including chromosome 9 orphons, were excluded from the earlier analysis of about 610 of the donors because counts were too low. The cohort was sequenced for TCR beta chains only, and without alpha or paired-chain data the features that could be detected were limited. A cluster of highly shared sequence variants was judged likely to be a technical artifact of the sequencing pipeline. A further reported finding was that TCR beta sequences accurately predicted the HLA-A and HLA-B alleles for most subjects in the first cohort. A later analysis associated 16,951 TCR beta sequences with specific HLA alleles at a false discovery rate of 0.05. When HLA alleles, especially DR and DQ, strongly co-occurred, TCR associations were difficult to assign to individual alleles. According to a later analysis, TCR association rates differed among HLA loci, with DRB1 alleles showing the most associated TCRs and HLA-C alleles showing the fewest. A later genetic analysis associated a missense DCLRE1C variant with V-gene and J-gene trimming of TCR beta chains, and an independent cohort replicated the association. The authors suggested that the approach could potentially be generalized to other disease states and immunological phenotypes. Because HLA typing was unavailable for some donors at each locus, only the typed subset was used in association tests. Because the 87-base-pair reads could not distinguish some IMGT-functional V segments, including TRBV6-2 and TRBV6-3, those segments were excluded. Three of the identified cytomegalovirus-associated TCR beta chains were confirmed in vitro to be specific for cytomegalovirus antigens. A later genetic analysis reported fewer N-insertions in productive TCRs among donors in an Asian-associated ancestry cluster than the approximately 700-donor mean. An earlier analysis of some 590 of the donors showed that most TCR beta V segments appeared in productive rearrangements either about 90% or about 30% of the time, which broadly matched IMGT annotations. In both the original and validation cohorts, the classifier was reported to diagnose cytomegalovirus status with high specificity and sensitivity. Correlated functional status among segregating V segments might be attributable to linkage disequilibrium, but an unknown experimental factor could not be ruled out. The only immune exposure information available for the cohort was CMV serostatus. Sequencing depth was assumed to be roughly uniform across donors in the presence/absence analyses, though that assumption may not hold. A later analysis found that most CMV-associated TCR beta chains appeared HLA-restricted, with HLA associations seemingly driven largely by CMV exposure. While some public TCRs were present in many individuals, most TCR sequences turned up only very rarely across donors. In the study, around 160 TCR beta chains were listed as associated with cytomegalovirus.

Reading from cysteine to phenylalanine, the CDR3 counts 13 amino acids. Of the read, only the CDR3 DNA is kept; its 39 bases are in frame from base 1. For this chain, trimming is 2 bases at the V end and 8 bases at the J end, and the number of junction bases without a gene match is 8. Looking up the germline V gene (reference sequence) yields CDR1 GTSNPN and CDR2 SVGIG. Library preparation used the immunoSEQ multiplex PCR assay. For the multiplex PCR, a mixture combining 60 forward primers for TCR Vbeta segments and 13 reverse primers for TCR Jbeta segments was used. A multiplex PCR assay on genomic DNA amplified the CDR3 region of rearranged TCR beta genes. The Illumina HiSeq System was used to sequence the amplified TCR beta libraries as 87-base-pair reads. Concerning the study's data processing: A later analysis counted some 74 million unique TCR beta chains across the 650 to 700 repertoires, and roughly 11 million of these chains were shared by at least two donors. A nearest-neighbor algorithm error-corrected the raw reads and collapsed the reads into unique sequences, merging closely related sequences to remove PCR and sequencing errors. Alignment of CDR3 sequences to IMGT reference sequences was used to assign V, D and J gene segments. For a sequence to be retained, a match of at least six nucleotides to both a V gene segment and a J gene segment was required. Rearrangements were classified as productive when the CDR3 lacked stop codons and remained in frame with V and J, and all other rearrangements were classified as non-productive. Following IMGT convention, CDR3 was defined as the stretch from the second conserved V-encoded cysteine to the conserved J-encoded phenylalanine. The earlier analysis of fewer than 750 of the donors excluded sequences that lacked an unambiguous match to a single V gene segment. In an earlier analysis of approximately 610 of the donors, V segments were called functional above 56.7% productive rearrangements and were called segregating when the between-donor standard deviation exceeded 5%. A statistical classification framework was built to diagnose cytomegalovirus status from the catalog of TCR beta chain sequences. In a later analysis, V and J genes were assigned by comparing TCR nucleotide sequences against IMGT/GENE-DB human TR gene sequences. A later analysis assigned CDR3 sequences and most-parsimonious VDJ recombination scenarios with the TCRdist pipeline. A later analysis defined each TCR beta chain by its CDR3 amino acid sequence plus V-gene family, and excluded reads lacking a unique V-gene family. A later analysis removed several hundred highly shared, low-generation-probability nucleotide sequences to deal with suspected cross-contamination and a sequencing artifact. In a later analysis, a clonal expansion index was calculated for each public chain from normalized within-repertoire ranks of inferred template counts. A later analysis computed generation probabilities with a VDJ recombination model fitted to out-of-frame rearrangements, and checked the results against IGoR. In a later analysis, hypergeometric tests were used to score TCR-TCR, TCR-HLA and TCR-CMV co-occurrence, with a repertoire-size bias correction applied to TCR pairs. In a later analysis, false discovery rates were estimated by permuting HLA or CMV assignments 20 times. In a later analysis, co-occurring TCRs were grouped with DBSCAN, and TCRdist sequence similarity was added when clustering was performed within HLA-allele-positive subsets. Repertoires with fewer than 30,000 or more than 120,000 public chains, plus five repertoires with anomalous nucleotide sharing, were excluded from co-occurrence clustering. In TCRdb, the immuneACCESS table is reduced to in-frame sequences with V and J assigned. These tables do not hold every clone; where another copy was compared, an unresolved V gene accounts for under half, and the others remain unexplained. For V, J and clone size, that table is used; D and trimming come from the DNA. Across this sample there are approximately 120,000 clones, with more than 75% seen only once. Jointly, the top ten make up around 3.6% of the sample.

The cohort was made up of about 610 healthy bone marrow donors. At the time of sampling, every cohort member was nominally healthy, though immune exposures that went unrecorded were likely present. The donor tested CMV seronegative, placing the donor among the roughly 400 seronegative members of the cohort. A peripheral blood sample was collected from each donor, and TCR beta sequencing was performed on peripheral blood mononuclear cells. The Qiagen DNeasy Blood Extraction Kit was used to extract genomic DNA from the blood cell samples. A word on this clone: The antigen this receptor binds is unknown. Per-base qualities were not stored, and no clone one base away is much larger.

The sequence joins TRBV30 to TRBJ1-2, and TRBD1 matches 7 of the central bases. The clonotype comes from a man aged 40-50 years in good health and CMV-seronegative. Sequencing was carried out using PBMCs. The CDR3 has the sequence CAWSSDRDNGYTF. DNA sequence: TGTGCCTGGAGTTCAGACAGGGATAACGGCTACACCTTC. When the CDR3 is completed using the reference TRBV30 and TRBJ1-2 genes on either side, the full variable domain is SQTIHQWPATLVQPVGSPLSLECTVEGTSNPNLYWYRQAAGRGLQLLFYSVGIGQISSEVPQNLSASRPQDRQFILSSKKLLLSDSGFYLCAWSSDRDNGYTFGSGTRLTVV.